These 8 T cell receptor beta chains share one sample of origin, sequenced in a study of molecular identifiers for immune sequencing clone quantification. TCRdb used MiXCR to reprocess the PCR reads, holding one entry per CDR3 protein. The sample has 100,000 or so distinct CDR3 sequences; roughly 21% are singletons. Material: naive CD8+ T cells from blood, with Jurkat cell RNA spiked in. The subset is: FACS-sorted CD8+CD4-CCR7+CD45RA+ naive T cells. These receptors originate from a human donor in good health. Some libraries in this study had Jurkat cell RNA spiked in.

This clonotype was detected ten times or more. The rearrangement joins TRBV6-5 to TRBJ2-3, with 9 bases that match TRBD2. Germline V gives CDR1 MNHEY, CDR2 SVGAGI. V was clipped by 2 bases and J by 1 base; unmatched bases: 1. The CDR3 contains 15 residues. The CDR3 here is CASSYRTSGTDTQYF. CDR3 nucleotide sequence: TGTGCCAGCAGTTACCGGACTAGCGGCACAGATACGCAGTATTTT.

This clonotype was counted ten times or more. The chain is built from TRBV29-1 and TRBJ2-7; D ambiguous. Germline CDR1 SQVTM, CDR2 ANQGSEA. This CDR3 contains 10 residues. Trimming left V 6 bases short and J 5 bases short, with 8 bases between. The CDR3 loop reads CSVEKDEQYF. DNA for the CDR3: TGCAGCGTAGAGAAGGACGAGCAGTACTTC.

The rearrangement joins TRBV19 to TRBJ2-1; TRBD2 matches at 10 bases. V was pared by 2 bases and J by 3 bases, with 1 base of the junction left unmatched. The CDR3 extends over 15 amino acids. Germline lookup yields CDR1 LNHDA and CDR2 SQIVND (reference sequence). As DNA, the CDR3 is TGTGCCAGTAGTATACGACTAGCGGGCTACAATGAGCAGTTCTTC. Translating it yields CASSIRLAGYNEQFF.

With regard to this clonotype: This may arise from a read error, as a much more abundant clone is one base away. The chain carries TRBV6-2 or TRBV6-3 and TRBJ2-5, with TRBD2 identical over 8 bases. Germline CDR1 reads MNHEY; CDR2 reads SVGEGT. Germline trimming cut 8 bases from V and 4 bases from J; bases unmatched to any gene: 12. The CDR3 loop spans 15 amino acids. This CDR3 reads CASSSGLGSSETQYF. DNA for the CDR3: TGTGCCAGCTCTTCGGGACTAGGTTCCTCAGAGACCCAGTACTTC.

This clonotype was detected ten times or more. V and J are TRBV27 and TRBJ1-1; D possibly corresponds to TRBD1 (5 bases). Germline V CDR1 and CDR2: MNHEY, SMNVEV (reference sequence). V gave up 6 bases and J gave up 6 bases, with 17 bases separating them. CDR3 length equals 14 residues. The CDR3 loop reads CASSPGRGDAEAFF. CDR3 nucleotide sequence: TGTGCCAGCAGCCCCGGGCGGGGGGACGCTGAAGCTTTCTTT.

This clonotype was observed at least ten times. The CDR3: CASSSLTGNNSPLHF. The CDR3 DNA reads as TGTGCCAGCAGTTCCCTGACAGGGAATAATTCACCCCTCCACTTT. V gene TRBV28 combines with J gene TRBJ1-6; 7 bases map to TRBD1. This CDR3 has 15 amino acids. CDR1 is MDHEN, CDR2 SYDVKM, per germline. V shed 4 bases and J 5 bases; nucleotides not matched to a gene: 5.

This clonotype was seen repeatedly, ten times or more. V and J are TRBV20-1 and TRBJ2-3; D is possibly TRBD2 (6 bases). Germline V gives CDR1 DFQATT, CDR2 SNEGSKA (reference sequence). V lost 6 bases and J lost 10, with 14 bases in between. CDR3 length: 11 amino acids. The CDR3 bases are TGCAGTGCGACCCTAGCGATTGCGCAGTATTTT. As protein: CSATLAIAQYF.

This clonotype was counted at least ten times. The V and J genes are TRBV9 and TRBJ1-3; D is ambiguous. There are 14 residues in the CDR3. Trimming left V 4 bases short and J 4 bases short, with 12 bases between. Germline CDR1 SGDLS, CDR2 YYNGEE. CDR3 protein: CASSLTVAGNTIYF. CDR3 coding DNA: TGTGCCAGCAGCCTGACTGTCGCGGGAAACACCATATATTTT.